This TCR beta chain was observed in a study of blood T cell repertoires in COVID-19. Study-wide context: Acute and convalescent COVID-19 specimens originated in the United States, Italy and Spain.

Only in-frame clones appear in the TCRdb table, and some are missing; sequencing was by immunoSEQ multiplex PCR. This table has 170,000 or so clones, about four fifths appearing once. The V gene's germline CDR1 is SGHNT and CDR2 YYREEE (reference sequence). This CDR3 is built from 15 residues. V was cut by 4 bases and J by 10 bases, with 18 bases left in between. This chain joins TRBV5-4 and TRBJ1-6; maybe TRBD1 (6 bases). The sequencing sample was made of peripheral blood. The sequence came from a man between 65 and 80 years old with active or convalescent COVID-19. The CDR3 DNA is TGTGCCAGCAGCATAAACCAGGGGCCTGGATCACCCCTCCACTTT. Translated: CASSINQGPGSPLHF.